This TCR beta chain derives from a study of T-cell reconstitution after alpha-beta-depleted transplantation in children. Unique molecular identifiers were used to barcode this TCRbeta library. TCRdb reanalysed the PCR reads using MiXCR and keeps one entry per CDR3 protein. The sample shows 200,000 to 300,000 distinct CDR3 sequences, 9.5% to 15% of them seen only once. CDR1 SGHRS and CDR2 YFSETQ come from the germline V gene. This CDR3 has 16 residues. V dropped 0 bases and J dropped 2 bases, with 11 bases sitting between them. This clonotype was recorded at least ten times. The sequence was obtained from a human donor who donated a stem cell graft to a child with acute lymphoblastic leukemia. Specimen: PBMCs from the stem cell graft donor, collected from the stem cell graft. J is TRBJ1-4 and V is TRBV5-1; D might be TRBD1 (5 bases). In nucleotides, the CDR3 is TGCGCCAGCAGCTTGGATGGCAGGGCGACTAATGAAAAACTGTTTTTT. Protein: CASSLDGRATNEKLFF.